A selection of T cell receptor beta chains follows, all from one sample in a study of Graves' ophthalmopathy and Graves' hyperthyroidism. Each CDR3 protein gets one entry after TCRdb re-called the multiplex PCR reads with MiXCR. In the table there are under 800,000 distinct CDR3 sequences, 22% of which are singletons. Sequencing was performed on peripheral blood. These receptors were obtained from a young woman with stable Graves' hyperthyroidism. Some clones in this sample may be carry-over from other donors' samples. The CDR3 runs from the conserved cysteine through the conserved F or W. The D gene is left open where the match is weak. Expanded clones get a size class; other rows say once, few or many, or leave the size out.

D gene	V gene	clone size	J gene	CDR3 DNA	CDR3 protein
TRBD1	TRBV18	NA	TRBJ2-1	TGTGCCAGCTCTGGACAGGGGGCGTTAAATGAGCAGTTCTTC	CASSGQGALNEQFF
NA	TRBV19	many	TRBJ1-1	TGTGCCAGTAGTCGGAAGCGGGGAGAAAACACTGAAGCTTTCTTT	CASSRKRGENTEAFF
NA	TRBV6-1	many	TRBJ1-5	TGTGCCAGCAGTGAAGCACCGGGCAGGACGGATCAGCCCCAGCATTTT	CASSEAPGRTDQPQHF
NA	TRBV6-5	many	TRBJ1-2	TGTGCCAGCAGTTACGGTCGTGGGGGCGGCTACACCTTC	CASSYGRGGGYTF
TRBD1	TRBV28	NA	TRBJ1-5	TGTGCCAGCAGTTTTTTTATTTCGGGACAGGGAAGCAATCAGCCCCAGCATTTT	CASSFFISGQGSNQPQHF
TRBD1	TRBV2	many	TRBJ2-3	TGTGCCAGCAGTGATAGACAGGGTTATGCAGGCACAGATACGCAGTATTTT	CASSDRQGYAGTDTQYF
TRBD1	TRBV7-8	few	TRBJ1-5	TGTGCCTGCAGCTTAGAATCAGGGGGGATCTATAGCAATCAGCCCCAGCATTTT	CACSLESGGIYSNQPQHF
NA	TRBV7-2	NA	TRBJ2-7	TGTGCCAGCACCCGAGATCGGGGAGACGAGCAGTACTTC	CASTRDRGDEQYF
TRBD1	TRBV2	NA	TRBJ2-7	TGTGCCAGCAGCGCCGGGACAGTAGACTACGAGCAGTACTTC	CASSAGTVDYEQYF
NA	TRBV28	many	TRBJ1-2	TGTGCCAGCAGTTTATTAGACAGGTTTTCATATGGCTACACCTTC	CASSLLDRFSYGYTF
NA	TRBV28	NA	TRBJ2-7	TGTGCCAGCCCCCCCTCGCGGGGCGACCTTAGCGAGCAGTACTTC	CASPPSRGDLSEQYF
NA	TRBV10-3	many	TRBJ1-5	TGTGCCATCAGGGGAGAAGGACAGAATCAGCCCCAGCATTTT	CAIRGEGQNQPQHF
TRBD1	TRBV18	NA	TRBJ2-7	TGTGCCAGCTCAACTGAGGGACAGGGGTACGAGCAGTACTTC	CASSTEGQGYEQYF
NA	TRBV28	NA	TRBJ2-5	TGTGCCAGTCCGACAAGGGTAGAGACCCAGTACTTC	CASPTRVETQYF
NA	TRBV15	NA	TRBJ1-2	TGTGCCACCAGCAGAGTCGCAGGGGCCCGTGGCAGCTACACCTTC	CATSRVAGARGSYTF
TRBD1	TRBV7-8	NA	TRBJ1-2	TGTGCCAGCAGCTTAGCGACAGGGGAATCGGATGGCTACACCTTC	CASSLATGESDGYTF
NA	TRBV6-2/TRBV6-3	many	TRBJ1-1	TGTGCCAGCAGTTATCCCTTATCTGTTGGACGGCTTAACACTGAAGCTTTCTTT	CASSYPLSVGRLNTEAFF
NA	TRBV5-6	NA	TRBJ2-2	TGTGCCAGCAGCTTGGACGTAAACACCGGGGAGCTGTTTTTT	CASSLDVNTGELFF
NA	TRBV6-1	NA	TRBJ1-3	TGTGCCAGCAGAGGGGCCAGAGCAGGTGGAAACACCATATATTTT	CASRGARAGGNTIYF
TRBD1	TRBV12-3/TRBV12-4	NA	TRBJ1-5	TGTGCCAGCAGTTTACGGACAGGGGCATTTGACAATCAGCCCCAGCATTTT	CASSLRTGAFDNQPQHF
TRBD1	TRBV12-5	many	TRBJ1-1	TGTGCTAGTGGTTTGGTTTTGGACAGGGGGAGCACTGAAGCTTTCTTT	CASGLVLDRGSTEAFF
NA	TRBV19	NA	TRBJ2-2	TGTGCCAGTAGTCAGAGCCCATCGAACACCGGGGAGCTGTTTTTT	CASSQSPSNTGELFF
NA	TRBV24-1	NA	TRBJ2-2	TGTGCCACCAGTGGGGACATAGACACCGGGGAGCTGTTTTTT	CATSGDIDTGELFF
NA	TRBV12-3/TRBV12-4	many	TRBJ1-2	TGTGCCAGCACCCCGGGACAACTATCAAGAGGCTACACCTTC	CASTPGQLSRGYTF
NA	TRBV6-5	many	TRBJ1-1	TGTGCCAGCAGTTACTCGGGTATAGCAGACACTGAAGCTTTCTTT	CASSYSGIADTEAFF
NA	TRBV27	many	TRBJ2-2	TGTGCCAGCATAGATCGATTCGGCACCGGGGAGCTGTTTTTT	CASIDRFGTGELFF
TRBD1	TRBV7-3	many	TRBJ2-2	TGTGCCAGCAGCTCCGGGACAGTCACCGGGGAGCTGTTTTTT	CASSSGTVTGELFF